This T cell receptor beta chain was observed in a study of response to subunit inactivated influenza vaccine. Study observations and caveats: Authors suggested each seasonal flu vaccination may recruit only limited numbers of new T cells.

MiXCR, applied by TCRdb to the RT-PCR reads, yields one record per CDR3 protein. The table includes some 800,000 distinct CDR3 sequences, 21% detected once. Trimming removed 4 bases at V and 7 bases at J, with 11 bases between. Germline lookup yields CDR1 DFQATT and CDR2 SNEGSKA (reference sequence). The CDR3 has 12 amino acids. Concerning this clonotype: The antigen is undetermined. This likely comes from a read error, as the CDR3 has no conserved phenylalanine or tryptophan at its end.

The sequence came from a man aged 45-65 years who received an inactivated influenza vaccine. The sequences come from PBMCs from blood, collected more than 4 days after vaccination. The rearrangement links TRBV20-1 to TRBJ1-5; possible D gene TRBD1, 5 bases. The CDR3 sequence is CSATDSSQPQHI. In nucleotides, the CDR3 is TGCAGTGCTACTGACAGTTCCCAGCCCCAGCATATT.